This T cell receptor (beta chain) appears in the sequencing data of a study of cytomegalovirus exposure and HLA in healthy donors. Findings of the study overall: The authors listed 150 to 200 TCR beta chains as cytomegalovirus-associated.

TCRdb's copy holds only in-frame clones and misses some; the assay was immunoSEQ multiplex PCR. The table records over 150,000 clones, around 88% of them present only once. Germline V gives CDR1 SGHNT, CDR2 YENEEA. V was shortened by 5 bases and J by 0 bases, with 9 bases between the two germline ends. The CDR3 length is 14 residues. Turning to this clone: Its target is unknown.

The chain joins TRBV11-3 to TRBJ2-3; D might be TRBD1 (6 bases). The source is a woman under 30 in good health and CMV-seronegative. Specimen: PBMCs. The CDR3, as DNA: TGTGCCAGCAGCCCTCAGGGGAGCACAGATACGCAGTATTTT. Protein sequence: CASSPQGSTDTQYF.